This T cell receptor beta chain was recorded in a study of control samples from healthy donors and cancer patients. Trimming removed 0 bases at V and 15 bases at J, with 18 bases between. Germline-derived CDR1 and CDR2 are SGHDN and FVKESK. There are 14 residues in the CDR3. Data came from immunoSEQ multiplex PCR; TCRdb stores just in-frame clones and leaves some out. The profile shows about 89,000 clones, 85% of them singletons. This TCR derives from a woman between 40 and 50 years old in good health. The V gene is TRBV14, the J gene TRBJ1-5; D not certain. The sequencing sample was made of blood. The CDR3 sequence is CASSQDWAGEVPHF. The CDR3 DNA reads TGTGCCAGCAGCCAAGATTGGGCCGGGGAGGTTCCGCATTTT.